This TCR beta chain comes out of a study of OX40 agonist ivuxolimab in advanced cancers. About the study: An agonistic anti-OX40 (CD134) antibody, ivuxolimab, was used to treat the patients.

The germline V gene encodes CDR1 SGHRS and CDR2 YFSETQ. The CDR3 totals 16 residues. Trimming left V 5 bases short and J 0 bases short, with 12 bases between. Findings of the study overall: The average count of expanded clones was higher among CD8+ T cells than among CD4+. Researchers did not establish what antigens the expanded peripheral T cells target.

A word on this clone: Its antigen is not known.

Generated by immunoSEQ multiplex PCR, the TCRdb table keeps only in-frame clones and is missing some. The sample includes 55,000 to 75,000 clones, 65% to 85% of them seen just once. The sequencing here drew on CD4+ or CD8+ T cells sorted from blood, taken in a trial of the OX40 agonist ivuxolimab. The receptor's source is an adult with an advanced solid tumor such as melanoma, head and neck, liver or kidney cancer. The V gene is TRBV5-1, the J gene TRBJ2-6; the D gene is possibly TRBD1 (5 bases). The chain's CDR3 is CASRTEPSSGANVLTF. CDR3 bases: TGCGCCAGCAGGACAGAACCTAGCTCTGGGGCCAACGTCCTGACTTTC. The whole variable domain, remainder taken from reference TRBV5-1 and TRBJ2-6, is KAGVTQTPRYLIKTRGQQVTLSCSPISGHRSVSWYQQTPGQGLQFLFEYFSETQRNKGNFPGRFSGRQFSNSRSEMNVSTLELGDSALYLCASRTEPSSGANVLTFGAGSRLTVL.